The rows below give T cell receptor beta chains drawn from one sample of a study of glioma-infiltrating T cells. TCRdb analysed the multiplex PCR reads with MiXCR anew, one entry per CDR3 protein. The top ten hold around 12% of the sample, which has about 380,000 distinct CDR3 sequences, approximately 42% seen once. Source material: glioma tissue, nonneoplastic brain tissue, or PBMCs (not recorded which). The receptor set was obtained from a human donor with low-grade glioma or glioblastoma, undergoing nonglioma brain surgery, or in good health (not recorded which). The CDR3 runs from the conserved cysteine through the conserved F or W. The D gene is left open where the match is weak. Expanded clones get a size class; other rows say once, few or many, or leave the size out.

CDR3 DNA: TGCGCCAGCAGCCAATTTCAGGGGCTAACCGAATGGCGGTTTTTT; CDR3 protein: CASSQFQGLTEWRFF; clone size: NA; V gene: TRBV4-1; J gene: TRBJ1-4; D gene: NA
CDR3 DNA: TGTGCCAGCAGTTTAAGGCTTAGGGCTGGGGGCTTGTACGAGCAGTACTTC; CDR3 protein: CASSLRLRAGGLYEQYF; clone size: NA; V gene: TRBV28; J gene: TRBJ2-7; D gene: NA
CDR3 DNA: TGCAGTGCACGGCTGAACGGGGAGCTGTTTTTT; CDR3 protein: CSARLNGELFF; clone size: NA; V gene: TRBV20-1; J gene: TRBJ2-2; D gene: NA
CDR3 DNA: TGTGCCAGCTCGGACTCGTCTAGCTCCTACAATGAGCAGTTCTTC; CDR3 protein: CASSDSSSSYNEQFF; clone size: NA; V gene: TRBV18; J gene: TRBJ2-1; D gene: NA
CDR3 DNA: TGCAGTGCTAGACCGAGGACTAGCGGCAACTACAATGAGCAGTTCTTC; CDR3 protein: CSARPRTSGNYNEQFF; clone size: many; V gene: TRBV20-1; J gene: TRBJ2-1; D gene: TRBD2
CDR3 DNA: TGCAGTGCTGGTAGAGGAACAGACGGGCACTACAATGAGCAGTTCTTC; CDR3 protein: CSAGRGTDGHYNEQFF; clone size: few; V gene: TRBV20-1; J gene: TRBJ2-1; D gene: NA
CDR3 DNA: TGTGCCAGCAGACCGACAGGGGAGGGTAATCAGCCCCAGCATTTT; CDR3 protein: CASRPTGEGNQPQHF; clone size: few; V gene: TRBV12-3/TRBV12-4; J gene: TRBJ1-5; D gene: TRBD1
CDR3 DNA: TGCAGCGTTGAGTCCCCTTATGGCTACACCTTC; CDR3 protein: CSVESPYGYTF; clone size: few; V gene: TRBV29-1; J gene: TRBJ1-2; D gene: NA
CDR3 DNA: TGTGCCAGCAGATCCTCAGGACTAGCGGGAGGGCCAAAGTACGAGCAGTACTTC; CDR3 protein: CASRSSGLAGGPKYEQYF; clone size: NA; V gene: TRBV28; J gene: TRBJ2-7; D gene: TRBD2
CDR3 DNA: TGTGCCATCAGCGGGGCCACGGGGAATGAAAAACTGTTTTTT; CDR3 protein: CAISGATGNEKLFF; clone size: few; V gene: TRBV6-1; J gene: TRBJ1-4; D gene: NA
CDR3 DNA: TGTGCCAGCATGGAGGGAGTCCTCCCCGAGCAGTTCTTC; CDR3 protein: CASMEGVLPEQFF; clone size: once; V gene: TRBV2; J gene: TRBJ2-1; D gene: NA
CDR3 DNA: TGTGCCAGCAGTTTTTCCGGGACAGGGGACAACTATGGCTACACCTTC; CDR3 protein: CASSFSGTGDNYGYTF; clone size: many; V gene: TRBV6-2/TRBV6-3; J gene: TRBJ1-2; D gene: TRBD1
CDR3 DNA: TGCGCCAGCAGCTTGGCCTATCTAGGGGAGACCCAGTACTTC; CDR3 protein: CASSLAYLGETQYF; clone size: NA; V gene: TRBV5-1; J gene: TRBJ2-5; D gene: NA
CDR3 DNA: TGTGCCACCAGTGACATCGGCAGGGGAGATACGCAGTATTTT; CDR3 protein: CATSDIGRGDTQYF; clone size: NA; V gene: TRBV24-1; J gene: TRBJ2-3; D gene: NA
CDR3 DNA: TGTGCCAGCGGTGTCGCACTAGCGGGAGTAGGCGAGCAGTACTTC; CDR3 protein: CASGVALAGVGEQYF; clone size: NA; V gene: TRBV28; J gene: TRBJ2-7; D gene: TRBD2
CDR3 DNA: TGCAGTGAAGGGGGGACAGATAAGCAGTATTTT; CDR3 protein: CSEGGTDKQYF; clone size: NA; V gene: TRBV20-1; J gene: TRBJ2-3; D gene: NA
CDR3 DNA: TGTGCCAGCAGTACCCGACCGCATAACTCCTACGAGCAGTACTTC; CDR3 protein: CASSTRPHNSYEQYF; clone size: many; V gene: TRBV27; J gene: TRBJ2-7; D gene: NA
CDR3 DNA: TGTGCCATCAGTGACTCCTTTGGGACACACTACGAGCAGTACTTC; CDR3 protein: CAISDSFGTHYEQYF; clone size: NA; V gene: TRBV10-3; J gene: TRBJ2-7; D gene: NA
CDR3 DNA: TGCGCCAGCAGCCAAGAGGCAGTGCGACAGTTTTCTAACTATGGCTACACCTTC; CDR3 protein: CASSQEAVRQFSNYGYTF; clone size: NA; V gene: TRBV4-3; J gene: TRBJ1-2; D gene: NA
CDR3 DNA: TGTGCCAGCAGTGGGCGACTAGCGGGGGGCAGTGAGCAGTTCTTC; CDR3 protein: CASSGRLAGGSEQFF; clone size: NA; V gene: TRBV6-4; J gene: TRBJ2-1; D gene: TRBD2
CDR3 DNA: TGTGCCAGCAGTTTGGCAGGGAGGATGAACACTGAAGCTTTCTTT; CDR3 protein: CASSLAGRMNTEAFF; clone size: many; V gene: TRBV27; J gene: TRBJ1-1; D gene: NA
CDR3 DNA: TGTGCCATCAGTGCAGGGACACTGAACACTGAAGCTTTCTTT; CDR3 protein: CAISAGTLNTEAFF; clone size: NA; V gene: TRBV10-3; J gene: TRBJ1-1; D gene: NA
CDR3 DNA: TGCGCCAGCAGCCAAGATGATTGGATTGGTGATGGCTACACCTTC; CDR3 protein: CASSQDDWIGDGYTF; clone size: once; V gene: TRBV4-3; J gene: TRBJ1-2; D gene: NA
CDR3 DNA: TGTGCCAGCAGCCTAAGAGTACTACCCGGCGATGAGCAGTTCTTC; CDR3 protein: CASSLRVLPGDEQFF; clone size: NA; V gene: TRBV2; J gene: TRBJ2-1; D gene: NA
CDR3 DNA: TGTGCCAGCAGTTCGTTGGATCCATATCGTAACACTGAAGCTTTCTTT; CDR3 protein: CASSSLDPYRNTEAFF; clone size: NA; V gene: TRBV12-3/TRBV12-4; J gene: TRBJ1-1; D gene: NA
CDR3 DNA: TGTGCCAGCAGTTTCGGGACAGGGGCAGGGGGCTACACCTTC; CDR3 protein: CASSFGTGAGGYTF; clone size: few; V gene: TRBV28; J gene: TRBJ1-2; D gene: TRBD1
CDR3 DNA: TGTGCCAGCAGCTTAGTAGGTGGGACAGGCTCCTACGAGCAGTACTTC; CDR3 protein: CASSLVGGTGSYEQYF; clone size: few; V gene: TRBV7-2; J gene: TRBJ2-7; D gene: TRBD1
CDR3 DNA: TGTGCCAGCTCACCCCCTTCGGTTAGGGGGGCTGAAGCTTTCTTT; CDR3 protein: CASSPPSVRGAEAFF; clone size: few; V gene: TRBV18; J gene: TRBJ1-1; D gene: NA
CDR3 DNA: TGCGCCAGCAGCCAAGATAGGGGGGGGCGCGACTACGAGCAGTACTTC; CDR3 protein: CASSQDRGGRDYEQYF; clone size: NA; V gene: TRBV4-3; J gene: TRBJ2-7; D gene: NA
CDR3 DNA: TGCCTAAGGTGGGACAATGAGCAGTTCTTC; CDR3 protein: CLRWDNEQFF; clone size: many; V gene: TRBV20-1; J gene: TRBJ2-1; D gene: NA
CDR3 DNA: TGTGCCAGCAGACCAAGGCGACTAGCGGGAGCTAGCTCCTACAATGAGCAGTTCTTC; CDR3 protein: CASRPRRLAGASSYNEQFF; clone size: few; V gene: TRBV7-9; J gene: TRBJ2-1; D gene: TRBD2
CDR3 DNA: TGTGCCAGCAGCCAAACCGCGGGACAGGGGGGCAATCAGCCCCAGCATTTT; CDR3 protein: CASSQTAGQGGNQPQHF; clone size: NA; V gene: TRBV3-1; J gene: TRBJ1-5; D gene: TRBD1
CDR3 DNA: TGTGCCAGCAGCCCCGGAGGGACCCAGTACTTC; CDR3 protein: CASSPGGTQYF; clone size: NA; V gene: TRBV28; J gene: TRBJ2-5; D gene: NA
CDR3 DNA: TGCGCCAGCAGCCAAGATCCCGAACTAGCGGTAAACACAGATACGCAGTATTTT; CDR3 protein: CASSQDPELAVNTDTQYF; clone size: few; V gene: TRBV4-1; J gene: TRBJ2-3; D gene: TRBD2
CDR3 DNA: TGTGCCACCTGTGAGGGACTAGCGAGGTCCTACGAGCAGTACTTC; CDR3 protein: CATCEGLARSYEQYF; clone size: NA; V gene: TRBV28; J gene: TRBJ2-7; D gene: TRBD2
CDR3 DNA: TGTGCCAGCAGTTTAAACGGGGCAATGGGCACTGAAGCTTTCTTT; CDR3 protein: CASSLNGAMGTEAFF; clone size: NA; V gene: TRBV12-3/TRBV12-4; J gene: TRBJ1-1; D gene: NA
CDR3 DNA: TGTGCCAGCAGTCGACTTCTCCTTGGCACCGGGGAGCTGTTTTTT; CDR3 protein: CASSRLLLGTGELFF; clone size: few; V gene: TRBV12-3/TRBV12-4; J gene: TRBJ2-2; D gene: NA
CDR3 DNA: TGTGCCAGCAGTCCTTCTGTGGTCCAAGCATCTGGGGCCAACGTCCTGACTTTC; CDR3 protein: CASSPSVVQASGANVLTF; clone size: few; V gene: TRBV28; J gene: TRBJ2-6; D gene: NA
CDR3 DNA: TGTGCCAGCAGACAAAGGACAGCCTACGAGCAGTACTTC; CDR3 protein: CASRQRTAYEQYF; clone size: NA; V gene: TRBV7-2; J gene: TRBJ2-7; D gene: NA
CDR3 DNA: TGTGCCAGCAGTTTCTCCGGAGGGTCCCTCTACAATGAGCAGTTCTTC; CDR3 protein: CASSFSGGSLYNEQFF; clone size: many; V gene: TRBV27; J gene: TRBJ2-1; D gene: NA
CDR3 DNA: TGCAGTGCTAGAGCCCTGAGCCGGGACAGATTCAATGAGCAGTTCTTC; CDR3 protein: CSARALSRDRFNEQFF; clone size: NA; V gene: TRBV20-1; J gene: TRBJ2-1; D gene: TRBD1
CDR3 DNA: TGTGCCAGCACTCCGGGACTGAGCACAGATACGCAGTATTTT; CDR3 protein: CASTPGLSTDTQYF; clone size: many; V gene: TRBV2; J gene: TRBJ2-3; D gene: NA
CDR3 DNA: TGTGCCTCCTTGGGCCGGGACAGCTTCTCCTACGAGCAGTACTTC; CDR3 protein: CASLGRDSFSYEQYF; clone size: few; V gene: TRBV6-1; J gene: TRBJ2-7; D gene: TRBD1
CDR3 DNA: TGTGCCAGCAGCCGCCCGGACGTTGAAAAACTGTTTTTT; CDR3 protein: CASSRPDVEKLFF; clone size: NA; V gene: TRBV6-5; J gene: TRBJ1-4; D gene: NA
CDR3 DNA: TGTGCCACTCAACCGGGACAAGAACGCTATGGCTACACCTTC; CDR3 protein: CATQPGQERYGYTF; clone size: NA; V gene: TRBV15; J gene: TRBJ1-2; D gene: NA
CDR3 DNA: TGTGCCAGCAGTTTAAGCAGGGCCCCCGGGGAGCTGTTTTTT; CDR3 protein: CASSLSRAPGELFF; clone size: NA; V gene: TRBV6-2/TRBV6-3; J gene: TRBJ2-2; D gene: NA
CDR3 DNA: TGTGCCAGCAGTTTATTCGGGACAGGATCTCAGCCCCAGCATTTT; CDR3 protein: CASSLFGTGSQPQHF; clone size: many; V gene: TRBV27; J gene: TRBJ1-5; D gene: TRBD1
CDR3 DNA: TGTGCCAGCAGCTTAGTATCCCGGGACTACACCTTC; CDR3 protein: CASSLVSRDYTF; clone size: few; V gene: TRBV7-2; J gene: TRBJ1-2; D gene: NA
CDR3 DNA: TGTGCCAGCAGTTTGTACCCCACAGGGGGCGACTATGGCTACACCTTC; CDR3 protein: CASSLYPTGGDYGYTF; clone size: NA; V gene: TRBV27; J gene: TRBJ1-2; D gene: TRBD1
CDR3 DNA: TGTGCCAGCAGTTACTCGGCAGGGTACGAGCAGTACTTC; CDR3 protein: CASSYSAGYEQYF; clone size: many; V gene: TRBV6-2/TRBV6-3; J gene: TRBJ2-7; D gene: NA
CDR3 DNA: TGTGCCAGCAGCCTTGGGACAGGGGAATCACCCCTCCACTTT; CDR3 protein: CASSLGTGESPLHF; clone size: few; V gene: TRBV3-1; J gene: TRBJ1-6; D gene: TRBD1
CDR3 DNA: TGTGCCAGTCGGAGGGAGCCGGAAGAGACCCAGTACTTC; CDR3 protein: CASRREPEETQYF; clone size: NA; V gene: TRBV2; J gene: TRBJ2-5; D gene: NA